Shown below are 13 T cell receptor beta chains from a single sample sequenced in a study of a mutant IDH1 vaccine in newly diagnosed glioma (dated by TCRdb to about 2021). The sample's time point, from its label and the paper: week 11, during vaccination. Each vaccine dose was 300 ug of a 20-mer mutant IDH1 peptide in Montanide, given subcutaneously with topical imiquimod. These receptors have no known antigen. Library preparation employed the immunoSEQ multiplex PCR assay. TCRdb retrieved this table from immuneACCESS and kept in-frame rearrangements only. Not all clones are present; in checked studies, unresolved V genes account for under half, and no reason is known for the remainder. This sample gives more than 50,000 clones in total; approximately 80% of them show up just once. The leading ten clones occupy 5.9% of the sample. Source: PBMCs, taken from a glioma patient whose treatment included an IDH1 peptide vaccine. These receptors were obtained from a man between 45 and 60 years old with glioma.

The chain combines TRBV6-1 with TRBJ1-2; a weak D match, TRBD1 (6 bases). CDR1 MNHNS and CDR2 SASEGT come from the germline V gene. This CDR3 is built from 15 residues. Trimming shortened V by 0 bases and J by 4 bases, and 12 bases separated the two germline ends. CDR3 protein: CASSEAGGAGYGYTF. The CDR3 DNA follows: TGTGCCAGCAGTGAAGCGGGGGGCGCGGGCTATGGCTACACCTTC.

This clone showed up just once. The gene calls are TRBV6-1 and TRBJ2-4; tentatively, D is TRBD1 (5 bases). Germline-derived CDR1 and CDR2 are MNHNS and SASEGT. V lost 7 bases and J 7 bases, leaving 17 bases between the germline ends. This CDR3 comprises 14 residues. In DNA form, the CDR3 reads TGTGCCAGCACCCCCGAAGGGGCAAGGAACATTCAGTACTTC. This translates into CASTPEGARNIQYF.

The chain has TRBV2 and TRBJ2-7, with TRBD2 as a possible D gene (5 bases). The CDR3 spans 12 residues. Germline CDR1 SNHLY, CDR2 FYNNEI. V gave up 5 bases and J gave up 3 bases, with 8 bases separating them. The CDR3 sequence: CASSPSSYEQYF. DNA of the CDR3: TGTGCCAGCAGTCCTAGCAGCTACGAGCAGTACTTC.

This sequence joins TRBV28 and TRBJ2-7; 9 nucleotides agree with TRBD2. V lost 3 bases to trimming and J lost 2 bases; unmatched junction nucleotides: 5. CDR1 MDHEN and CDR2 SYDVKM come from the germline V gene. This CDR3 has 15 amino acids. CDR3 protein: CASSFFGGRAYEQYF. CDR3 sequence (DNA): TGTGCCAGCAGTTTCTTTGGCGGGAGGGCCTACGAGCAGTACTTC.

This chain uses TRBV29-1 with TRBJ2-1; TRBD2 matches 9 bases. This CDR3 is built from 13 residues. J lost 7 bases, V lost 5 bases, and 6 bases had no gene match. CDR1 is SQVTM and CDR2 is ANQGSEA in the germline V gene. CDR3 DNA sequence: TGCAGCGTTCACCTAGCGGGACTTAATGAGCAGTTCTTC. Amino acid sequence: CSVHLAGLNEQFF.

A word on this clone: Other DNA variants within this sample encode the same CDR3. Here the CDR3 reads CASSELGKGNTIYF. DNA for the CDR3: TGTGCCAGCAGCGAATTGGGGAAGGGAAACACCATATATTTT. The rearrangement joins TRBV6-1 to TRBJ1-3; D not certain. The CDR3 totals 14 residues. CDR1 and CDR2 from the germline V gene are MNHNS and SASEGT. Trimming stripped 6 bases from V and 4 bases from J, with 13 bases between.

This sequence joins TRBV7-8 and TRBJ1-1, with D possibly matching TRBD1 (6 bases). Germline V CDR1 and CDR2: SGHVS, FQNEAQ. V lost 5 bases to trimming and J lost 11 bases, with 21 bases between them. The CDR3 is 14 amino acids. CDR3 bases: TGTGCCAGCAGCGGCAACAGGGTTGGGTGGTTGGCTTTCTTT. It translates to CASSGNRVGWLAFF.

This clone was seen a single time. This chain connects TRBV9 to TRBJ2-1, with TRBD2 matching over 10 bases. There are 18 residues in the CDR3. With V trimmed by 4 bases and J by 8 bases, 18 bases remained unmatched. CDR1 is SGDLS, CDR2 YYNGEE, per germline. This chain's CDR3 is CASSLRLAGGRVGDEQFF. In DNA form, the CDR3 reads TGTGCCAGCAGCCTTAGACTAGCGGGCGGCCGGGTAGGAGATGAGCAGTTCTTC.

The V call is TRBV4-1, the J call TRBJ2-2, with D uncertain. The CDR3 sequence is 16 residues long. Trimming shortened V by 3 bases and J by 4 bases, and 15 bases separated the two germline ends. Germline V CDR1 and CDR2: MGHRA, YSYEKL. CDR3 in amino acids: CASSQPGSLSTGELFF. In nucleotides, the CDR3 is TGCGCCAGCAGCCAGCCGGGTTCCTTAAGCACCGGGGAGCTGTTTTTT.

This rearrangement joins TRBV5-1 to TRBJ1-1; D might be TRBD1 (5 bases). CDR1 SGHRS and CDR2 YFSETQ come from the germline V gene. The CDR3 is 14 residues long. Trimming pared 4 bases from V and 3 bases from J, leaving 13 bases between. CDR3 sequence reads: CASSRGTGDTEAFF. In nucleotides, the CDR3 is TGCGCCAGCAGCAGAGGGACTGGGGACACTGAAGCTTTCTTT.

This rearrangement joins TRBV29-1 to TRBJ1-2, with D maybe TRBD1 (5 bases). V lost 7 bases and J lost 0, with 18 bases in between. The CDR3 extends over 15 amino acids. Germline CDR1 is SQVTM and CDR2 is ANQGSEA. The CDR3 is CSAWEGLEANYGYTF. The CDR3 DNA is TGCAGCGCTTGGGAGGGGCTGGAAGCTAACTATGGCTACACCTTC.

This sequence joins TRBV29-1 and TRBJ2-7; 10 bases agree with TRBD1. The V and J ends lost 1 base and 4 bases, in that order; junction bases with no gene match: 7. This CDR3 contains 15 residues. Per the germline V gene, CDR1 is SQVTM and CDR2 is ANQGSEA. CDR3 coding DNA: TGCAGCGTTGAAGTTCCCGGGACAGGGGCGTACGAGCAGTACTTC. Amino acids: CSVEVPGTGAYEQYF.

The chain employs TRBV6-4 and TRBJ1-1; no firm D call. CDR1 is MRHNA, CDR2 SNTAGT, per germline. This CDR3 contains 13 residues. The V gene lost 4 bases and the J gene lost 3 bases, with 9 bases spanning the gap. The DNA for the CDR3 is TGTGCCAGCAGTGTAAGGAGCGACACTGAAGCTTTCTTT. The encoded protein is CASSVRSDTEAFF.